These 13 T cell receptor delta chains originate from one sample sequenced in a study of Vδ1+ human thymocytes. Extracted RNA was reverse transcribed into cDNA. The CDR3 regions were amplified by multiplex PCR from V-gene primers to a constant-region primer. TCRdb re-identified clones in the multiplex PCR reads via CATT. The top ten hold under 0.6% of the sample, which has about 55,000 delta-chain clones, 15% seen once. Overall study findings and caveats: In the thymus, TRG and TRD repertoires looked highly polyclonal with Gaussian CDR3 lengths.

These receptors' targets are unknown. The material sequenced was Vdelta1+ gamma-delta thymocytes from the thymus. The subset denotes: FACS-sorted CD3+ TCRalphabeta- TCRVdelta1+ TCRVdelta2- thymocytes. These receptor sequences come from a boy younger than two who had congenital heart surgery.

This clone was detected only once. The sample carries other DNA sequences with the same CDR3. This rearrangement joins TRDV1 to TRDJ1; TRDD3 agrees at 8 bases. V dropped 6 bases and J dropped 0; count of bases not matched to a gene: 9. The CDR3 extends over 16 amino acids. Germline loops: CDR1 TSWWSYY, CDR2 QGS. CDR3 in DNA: TGTGCTCTTGGAGGAACTGGGGGCCCTTACACCGATAAACTCATCTTT. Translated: CALGGTGGPYTDKLIF.

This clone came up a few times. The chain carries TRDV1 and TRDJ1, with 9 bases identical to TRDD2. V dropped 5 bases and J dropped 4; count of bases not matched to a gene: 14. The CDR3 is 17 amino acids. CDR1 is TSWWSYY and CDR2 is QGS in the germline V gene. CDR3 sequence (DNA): TGTGCTCTTGGGTCACCCTTCCTACATTCGGACCTCGATAAACTCATCTTT. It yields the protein CALGSPFLHSDLDKLIF.

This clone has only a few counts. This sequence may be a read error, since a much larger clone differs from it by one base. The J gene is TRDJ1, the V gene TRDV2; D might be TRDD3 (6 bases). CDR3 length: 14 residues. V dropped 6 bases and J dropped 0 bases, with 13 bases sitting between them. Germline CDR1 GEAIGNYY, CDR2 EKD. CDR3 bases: TGTGCCTGTCGTGCATGGGGATACACCGATAAACTCATCTTT. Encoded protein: CACRAWGYTDKLIF.

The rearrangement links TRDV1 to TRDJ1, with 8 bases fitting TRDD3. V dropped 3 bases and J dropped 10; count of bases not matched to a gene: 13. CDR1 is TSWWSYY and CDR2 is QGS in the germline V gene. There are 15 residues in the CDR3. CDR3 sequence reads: CALGDLNWGPPRLIF. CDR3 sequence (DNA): TGTGCTCTTGGGGATTTGAACTGGGGGCCTCCTCGACTCATCTTT.

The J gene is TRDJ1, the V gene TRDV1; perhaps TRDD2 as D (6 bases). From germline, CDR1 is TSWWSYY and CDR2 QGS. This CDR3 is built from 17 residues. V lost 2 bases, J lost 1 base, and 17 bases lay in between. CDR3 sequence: CALGEFLFLSSTDKLIF. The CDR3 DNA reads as TGTGCTCTTGGGGAATTCCTCTTCCTCTCGAGCACCGATAAACTCATCTTT.

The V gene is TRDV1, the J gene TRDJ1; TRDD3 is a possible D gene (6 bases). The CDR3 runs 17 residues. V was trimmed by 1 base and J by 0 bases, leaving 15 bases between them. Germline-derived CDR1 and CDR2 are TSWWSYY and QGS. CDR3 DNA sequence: TGTGCTCTTGGGGAACCGTACTGGGTGACGTACACCGATAAACTCATCTTT. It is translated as CALGEPYWVTYTDKLIF.

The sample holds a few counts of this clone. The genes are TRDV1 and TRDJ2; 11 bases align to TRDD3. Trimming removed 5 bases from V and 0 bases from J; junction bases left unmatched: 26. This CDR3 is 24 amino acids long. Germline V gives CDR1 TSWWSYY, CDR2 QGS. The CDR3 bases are TGTGCTCTTGGGCTTGGCCTTCCTACCGTCTCTAGCTGGGGGATACCTACTTTGACAGCACAACTCTTCTTT. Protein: CALGLGLPTVSSWGIPTLTAQLFF.

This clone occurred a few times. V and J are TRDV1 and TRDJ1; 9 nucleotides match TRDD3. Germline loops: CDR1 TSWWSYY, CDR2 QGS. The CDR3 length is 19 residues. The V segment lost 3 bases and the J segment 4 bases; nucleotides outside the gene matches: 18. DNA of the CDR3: TGTGCTCTTGGGGACGGCTGGCTGGGGGATTGTCTACACGGCGATAAACTCATCTTT. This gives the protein CALGDGWLGDCLHGDKLIF.

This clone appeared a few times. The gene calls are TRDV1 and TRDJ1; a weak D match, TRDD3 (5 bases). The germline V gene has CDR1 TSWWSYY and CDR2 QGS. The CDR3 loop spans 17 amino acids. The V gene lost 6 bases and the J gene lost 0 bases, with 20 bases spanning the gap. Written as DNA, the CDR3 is TGTGCTCTTGGAGAGACCTCTAGGGGGTCCTACACCGATAAACTCATCTTT. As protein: CALGETSRGSYTDKLIF.

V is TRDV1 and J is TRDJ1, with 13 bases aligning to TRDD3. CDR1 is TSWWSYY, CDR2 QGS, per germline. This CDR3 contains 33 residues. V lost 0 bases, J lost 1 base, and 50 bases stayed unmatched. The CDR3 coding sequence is TGTGCTCTTGGGGAACTAGAAGGCCCCATCGATCAGGGGGTCCCCACCCCACTTCACTGGGGGATACGCCCACAAGAGGTCACCGATAAACTCATCTTT. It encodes CALGELEGPIDQGVPTPLHWGIRPQEVTDKLIF.

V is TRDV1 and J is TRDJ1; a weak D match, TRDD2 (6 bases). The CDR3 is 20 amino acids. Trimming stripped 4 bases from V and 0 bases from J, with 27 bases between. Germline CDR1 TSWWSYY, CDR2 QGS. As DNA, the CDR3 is TGTGCTCTTGGGGTTTGCCGCTCAACGCCTCCTTCCCCGTACACCGATAAACTCATCTTT. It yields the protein CALGVCRSTPPSPYTDKLIF.

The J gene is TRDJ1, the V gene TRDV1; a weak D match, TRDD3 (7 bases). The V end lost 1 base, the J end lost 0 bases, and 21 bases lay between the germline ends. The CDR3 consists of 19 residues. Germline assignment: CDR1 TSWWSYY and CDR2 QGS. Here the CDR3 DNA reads TGTGCTCTTGGGGAACACATCCTACGTACTGGGGATGACACCGATAAACTCATCTTT. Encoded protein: CALGEHILRTGDDTDKLIF.

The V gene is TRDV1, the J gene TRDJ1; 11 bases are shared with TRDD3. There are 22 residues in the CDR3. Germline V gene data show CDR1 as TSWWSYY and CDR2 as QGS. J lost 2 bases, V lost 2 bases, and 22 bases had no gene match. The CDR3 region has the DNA TGTGCTCTTGGGGAAGTTTGGCTTCCTAAGAACTGGGGGATAGAGAAAACCGATAAACTCATCTTT. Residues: CALGEVWLPKNWGIEKTDKLIF.